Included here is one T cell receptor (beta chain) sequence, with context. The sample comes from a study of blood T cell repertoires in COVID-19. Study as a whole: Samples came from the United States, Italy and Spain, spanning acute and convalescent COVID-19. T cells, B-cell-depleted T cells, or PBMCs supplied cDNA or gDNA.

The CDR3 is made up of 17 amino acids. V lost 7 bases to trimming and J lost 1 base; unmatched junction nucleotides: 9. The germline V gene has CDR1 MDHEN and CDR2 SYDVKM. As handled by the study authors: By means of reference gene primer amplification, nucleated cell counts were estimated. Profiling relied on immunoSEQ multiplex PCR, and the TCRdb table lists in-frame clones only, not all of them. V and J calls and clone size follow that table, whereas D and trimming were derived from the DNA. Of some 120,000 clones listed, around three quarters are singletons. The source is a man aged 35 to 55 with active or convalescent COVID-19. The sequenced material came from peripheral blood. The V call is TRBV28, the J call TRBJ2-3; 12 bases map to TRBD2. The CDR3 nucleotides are TGTGCCAGCAAACGGACTAGCGGGGCCAGACGCACAGATACGCAGTATTTT. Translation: CASKRTSGARRTDTQYF.